The clone carrying this TCR beta chain came up a few times. Cohorts were determined from participant-reported clinical history. This record belongs to a study of blood T cell repertoires in COVID-19. Study-wide context: Specimens from acute and convalescent COVID-19 originated in the United States, Italy and Spain. T cells, B-cell-depleted T cells, or PBMCs supplied cDNA or gDNA.

In the original workflow: Estimates of nucleated cell counts were drawn from the amplification of reference gene primers. The assay was immunoSEQ multiplex PCR, and TCRdb's table has in-frame clones only and misses some. Clonal size and the V and J genes are those of that table, whereas D and trimming came from the DNA. In the table there are approximately 250,000 clones, approximately 88% of which are singletons. The CDR3 has 18 residues. The chain recombines TRBV21-1 with TRBJ2-3; the table calls TRBD1, which could not be checked here. TRBV21-1 constitutes a pseudogene. The sample taken for sequencing was PBMCs or T cells enriched from blood (not recorded which). The sequence derives from a woman between 40 and 50 years old with acute COVID-19. CDR3 DNA: TGTGCCAGCAGCAAACGAAGACGGACAGGGACTAGCACAGATACGCAGTATTTT. Translating it yields CASSKRRRTGTSTDTQYF.